The 10 T cell receptor beta chains below were found in one sample sequenced in a study of blood T cells in healthy people across ages. A second roughly 6 to 11 cycle PCR used barcoded and J-beta primers. TCRdb reanalysed the 5' RACE reads using MiXCR and keeps one entry per CDR3 protein. The sample contains around 1,100,000 distinct CDR3 sequences, around two fifths of which appear only once. Sequencing used blood. The receptors come from a man aged 18 to 29 in good health.

This clonotype was counted between two and nine times. This chain joins TRBV27 and TRBJ2-7; 7 positions match TRBD1. V was clipped by 0 bases and J by 3 bases; unmatched bases: 8. CDR1 is MNHEY and CDR2 is SMNVEV in the germline V gene (reference sequence). CDR3 length: 16 residues. CDR3 nucleotide sequence: TGTGCCAGCAGTTTATCGACAGGGACCCTAAGCTACGAGCAGTACTTC. Its protein product is CASSLSTGTLSYEQYF.

This clonotype was seen a few times. This sequence joins TRBV6-2 or TRBV6-3 and TRBJ1-5; D gene unclear. There are 12 residues in the CDR3. Germline CDR1 and CDR2: MNHEY and SVGEGT. The V end was cut by 5 bases, the J end by 5 bases, with 7 bases between. CDR3 loop: CASSPGHQPQHF. The CDR3 DNA sequence: TGTGCCAGCAGTCCAGGACATCAGCCCCAGCATTTT.

The chain carries TRBV7-6 and TRBJ2-2; a weak D match, TRBD2 (5 bases). Trimming removed 4 bases at V and 6 bases at J, with 12 bases between. The CDR3 spans 14 residues. In germline, CDR1 is SGHVS, CDR2 FNYEAQ. The CDR3 reads CASSSEGHPGELFF. The CDR3 DNA reads as TGTGCCAGCAGCTCCGAGGGTCACCCCGGGGAGCTGTTTTTT.

This clonotype was counted between two and nine times. The chain uses TRBV6-5 and TRBJ2-5; D might be TRBD1 (5 bases). Germline assignment: CDR1 MNHEY and CDR2 SVGAGI. The ends were cut back, 3 bases at V and 5 bases at J, with 13 bases in the middle. The CDR3 spans 14 residues. CDR3 residues: CASSYRQTSETQYF. CDR3 DNA sequence: TGTGCCAGCAGTTATCGACAGACCAGTGAGACCCAGTACTTC.

This rearrangement joins TRBV3-1 to TRBJ1-5; D is ambiguous. Germline CDR1 reads LGHDT; CDR2 reads YNNKEL (reference sequence). The V end was cut by 1 base, the J end by 4 bases, with 11 bases between. This CDR3 comprises 15 residues. The CDR3 here is CASSQAYQSNQPQHF. As DNA, the CDR3 is TGTGCCAGCAGCCAAGCGTACCAGAGTAATCAGCCCCAGCATTTT.

This clonotype is a singleton in its sample. The chain combines TRBV10-3 with TRBJ2-7, with 10 bases that match TRBD2. Germline values: CDR1 ENHRY, CDR2 SYGVKD. The CDR3 loop spans 16 amino acids. V gave up 3 bases and J gave up 6 bases; unmatched junction bases: 11. The CDR3 protein is CAISEPGASGGSEQYF. The CDR3, as DNA: TGTGCCATCAGTGAACCCGGGGCTAGCGGGGGATCCGAGCAGTACTTC.

This clonotype turned up a few times. The V gene is TRBV20-1, the J gene TRBJ2-3; D not resolved. V was clipped by 5 bases and J by 5 bases, with 11 bases between them. Per the germline V gene, CDR1 is DFQATT and CDR2 is SNEGSKA (reference sequence). The CDR3 is 12 residues long. The chain's CDR3 is CSAGRSEDTQYF. The CDR3 DNA reads as TGCAGTGCTGGCCGGAGCGAAGATACGCAGTATTTT.

This clonotype was seen a handful of times. CDR3 DNA: TGCGCCAGCAGCTTGCAGGGGGCAAACTCTGGAAACACCATATATTTT. This gives the protein CASSLQGANSGNTIYF. The rearrangement joins TRBV5-1 to TRBJ1-3, with TRBD1 matching 8 bases. This CDR3 is built from 16 residues. Per the germline V gene, CDR1 is SGHRS and CDR2 is YFSETQ. The junction had 3 bases not matched to a gene; V was cut back by 1 base and J by 0 bases. Full variable domain (remainder filled in from reference TRBV5-1 and TRBJ1-3): KAGVTQTPRYLIKTRGQQVTLSCSPISGHRSVSWYQQTPGQGLQFLFEYFSETQRNKGNFPGRFSGRQFSNSRSEMNVSTLELGDSALYLCASSLQGANSGNTIYFGEGSWLTVV.

V is TRBV6-5 and J is TRBJ2-3; tentative D call: TRBD2 (6 bases). Germline V gene data show CDR1 as MNHEY and CDR2 as SVGAGI. V was cut by 6 bases and J by 3 bases, with 10 bases left in between. The CDR3 length is 13 residues. CDR3 sequence reads: CASRRDFTDTQYF. The CDR3 DNA sequence: TGTGCCAGCAGACGGGACTTTACAGATACGCAGTATTTT.

The chain is built from TRBV4-3 and TRBJ1-1, with TRBD1 as a possible D gene (6 bases). The V gene's germline CDR1 is LGHNA and CDR2 YSLEER. The CDR3 extends over 17 amino acids. The V end lost 4 bases, the J end lost 0 bases, and 18 bases lay between the germline ends. CDR3 protein: CASSPKEDSLMNTEAFF. The CDR3 coding sequence is TGCGCCAGCAGCCCGAAAGAGGACAGCCTCATGAACACTGAAGCTTTCTTT.